These T cell receptor beta chains were read from a single sample in a study of control samples from healthy donors and cancer patients. The method was immunoSEQ multiplex PCR; TCRdb's version includes in-frame clones alone and lacks a portion of them. The sample has some 140,000 clones, roughly 92% seen once; the top ten hold about 11%. The material sequenced was blood. Receptors were obtained from a man aged 25-45 years in good health. The CDR3 runs from the conserved cysteine through the conserved F or W. The D gene is left open where the match is weak. Clone size is shown for a subset of rows, as once, few, many or a class of expanded clone.

D gene: -; J gene: TRBJ2-1; V gene: TRBV4-2; clone size: -; CDR3 length: 13; CDR3 protein: CASSPGLFNEQFF; CDR3 DNA: TGTGCCAGCAGCCCGGGACTGTTCAATGAGCAGTTCTTC
D gene: -; J gene: TRBJ2-3; V gene: TRBV12-3/TRBV12-4; clone size: -; CDR3 length: 13; CDR3 protein: CASGQTSTDTQYF; CDR3 DNA: TGTGCCAGCGGACAGACTAGCACAGATACGCAGTATTTT
D gene: -; J gene: TRBJ2-1; V gene: TRBV2; clone size: -; CDR3 length: 15; CDR3 protein: CASIWGAGARNEQFF; CDR3 DNA: TGTGCCAGCATTTGGGGGGCGGGAGCACGGAATGAGCAGTTCTTC
D gene: TRBD1; J gene: TRBJ1-5; V gene: TRBV27; clone size: -; CDR3 length: 15; CDR3 protein: CTSNPTGDSNQPQHF; CDR3 DNA: TGTACCAGCAACCCGACAGGGGATAGCAATCAGCCCCAGCATTTT
D gene: -; J gene: TRBJ1-6; V gene: TRBV6-2/TRBV6-3; clone size: few; CDR3 length: 17; CDR3 protein: CASSTDSLSSYNSPLHF; CDR3 DNA: TGTGCCAGCAGTACCGACAGCTTGAGCTCCTATAATTCACCCCTCCACTTT
D gene: TRBD1; J gene: TRBJ1-1; V gene: TRBV19; clone size: -; CDR3 length: 15; CDR3 protein: CASSISPGGNTEAFF; CDR3 DNA: TGTGCCAGTAGTATCTCTCCAGGGGGGAACACTGAAGCTTTCTTT
D gene: -; J gene: TRBJ2-1; V gene: TRBV19; clone size: once; CDR3 length: 12; CDR3 protein: CASRDSYNEQFF; CDR3 DNA: TGTGCCAGTAGGGACAGTTACAATGAGCAGTTCTTC
D gene: -; J gene: TRBJ1-3; V gene: TRBV14; clone size: -; CDR3 length: 15; CDR3 protein: CASSTETVWRNTIYF; CDR3 DNA: TGTGCCAGCAGCACAGAGACCGTTTGGAGAAACACCATATATTTT
D gene: TRBD1; J gene: TRBJ2-7; V gene: TRBV19; clone size: -; CDR3 length: 16; CDR3 protein: CASSWGTGSLSYEQYF; CDR3 DNA: TGTGCCAGTAGTTGGGGGACAGGGTCGTTGTCCTACGAGCAGTACTTC
D gene: -; J gene: TRBJ2-5; V gene: TRBV9; clone size: -; CDR3 length: 15; CDR3 protein: CASSVEVDTEETQYF; CDR3 DNA: TGTGCCAGCAGCGTAGAAGTGGATACCGAAGAGACCCAGTACTTC
D gene: -; J gene: TRBJ2-7; V gene: TRBV28; clone size: -; CDR3 length: 16; CDR3 protein: CASSLNRLLISYEQYF; CDR3 DNA: TGTGCCAGCAGTTTAAATAGACTCCTAATCTCCTACGAGCAGTACTTC
D gene: -; J gene: TRBJ2-7; V gene: TRBV6-6; clone size: -; CDR3 length: 15; CDR3 protein: CASSYSRQDSYEQYF; CDR3 DNA: TGTGCCAGCAGTTACTCGAGGCAGGACTCCTACGAGCAGTACTTC
D gene: -; J gene: TRBJ2-5; V gene: TRBV5-5; clone size: few; CDR3 length: 13; CDR3 protein: CASSLLQETTQYF; CDR3 DNA: TGTGCCAGCAGCTTGTTACAGGAGACGACCCAGTACTTC
D gene: TRBD1; J gene: TRBJ2-1; V gene: TRBV2; clone size: -; CDR3 length: 15; CDR3 protein: CASSREVQGAGEQFF; CDR3 DNA: TGTGCCAGCAGCAGAGAGGTTCAGGGGGCAGGCGAGCAGTTCTTC
D gene: -; J gene: TRBJ2-3; V gene: TRBV2; clone size: -; CDR3 length: 13; CDR3 protein: CASSFGSPDTQYF; CDR3 DNA: TGTGCCAGCAGTTTCGGGAGTCCAGATACGCAGTATTTT
D gene: -; J gene: TRBJ2-7; V gene: TRBV2; clone size: -; CDR3 length: 12; CDR3 protein: CASSATEQEQYF; CDR3 DNA: TGTGCCAGCAGTGCTACGGAGCAAGAGCAGTACTTC
D gene: -; J gene: TRBJ2-3; V gene: TRBV6-2/TRBV6-3; clone size: -; CDR3 length: 14; CDR3 protein: CASSYSGASDTQYF; CDR3 DNA: TGTGCCAGCAGTTACTCTGGCGCATCTGATACGCAGTATTTT
D gene: -; J gene: TRBJ2-1; V gene: TRBV20-1; clone size: -; CDR3 length: 11; CDR3 protein: CSASSGNEQFF; CDR3 DNA: TGCAGTGCTAGTTCCGGCAATGAGCAGTTCTTC
D gene: -; J gene: TRBJ2-1; V gene: TRBV21-1; clone size: -; CDR3 length: 17; CDR3 protein: CASSKSPLAGGYNEQFF; CDR3 DNA: TGTGCCAGCAGCAAATCTCCACTAGCGGGGGGCTACAATGAGCAGTTCTTC
D gene: TRBD1; J gene: TRBJ1-5; V gene: TRBV30; clone size: -; CDR3 length: 14; CDR3 protein: CAWSVLGGEGPQHF; CDR3 DNA: TGTGCCTGGAGTGTTTTAGGGGGCGAGGGGCCCCAGCATTTT
D gene: -; J gene: TRBJ2-7; V gene: TRBV6-1; clone size: -; CDR3 length: 15; CDR3 protein: CASSEDGTASYEQYF; CDR3 DNA: TGTGCCAGCAGTGAAGACGGGACTGCCTCCTACGAGCAGTACTTC
D gene: -; J gene: TRBJ2-5; V gene: TRBV11-3; clone size: -; CDR3 length: 15; CDR3 protein: CASSLGFLDQETQYF; CDR3 DNA: TGTGCCAGCAGCTTAGGCTTTTTGGACCAAGAGACCCAGTACTTC
D gene: TRBD1; J gene: TRBJ2-1; V gene: TRBV3-1/TRBV3-2; clone size: -; CDR3 length: 13; CDR3 protein: CASSQIEGAEQFF; CDR3 DNA: TGTGCCAGCAGCCAAATAGAGGGGGCTGAGCAGTTCTTC
D gene: -; J gene: TRBJ2-7; V gene: TRBV5-4; clone size: -; CDR3 length: 16; CDR3 protein: CASSLGVGGTLGEQYF; CDR3 DNA: TGTGCCAGCAGCTTGGGGGTCGGCGGGACCCTGGGGGAGCAGTACTTC
D gene: TRBD2; J gene: TRBJ2-3; V gene: TRBV16; clone size: -; CDR3 length: 15; CDR3 protein: CASSRGTSGRDTQYF; CDR3 DNA: TGTGCCAGCAGCCGTGGGACTAGCGGGAGAGATACGCAGTATTTT
D gene: -; J gene: TRBJ1-1; V gene: TRBV28; clone size: -; CDR3 length: 12; CDR3 protein: CASSYRASEAFF; CDR3 DNA: TGTGCCAGCAGTTACAGGGCCTCTGAAGCTTTCTTT
D gene: -; J gene: TRBJ2-1; V gene: TRBV4-1; clone size: -; CDR3 length: 15; CDR3 protein: CASSQEPGSYNEQFF; CDR3 DNA: TGCGCCAGCAGCCAAGAACCGGGTTCCTACAATGAGCAGTTCTTC
D gene: -; J gene: TRBJ1-4; V gene: TRBV28; clone size: -; CDR3 length: 15; CDR3 protein: CASSGRQLIGEKLFF; CDR3 DNA: TGTGCCAGCAGTGGGAGACAATTGATCGGCGAAAAACTGTTTTTT